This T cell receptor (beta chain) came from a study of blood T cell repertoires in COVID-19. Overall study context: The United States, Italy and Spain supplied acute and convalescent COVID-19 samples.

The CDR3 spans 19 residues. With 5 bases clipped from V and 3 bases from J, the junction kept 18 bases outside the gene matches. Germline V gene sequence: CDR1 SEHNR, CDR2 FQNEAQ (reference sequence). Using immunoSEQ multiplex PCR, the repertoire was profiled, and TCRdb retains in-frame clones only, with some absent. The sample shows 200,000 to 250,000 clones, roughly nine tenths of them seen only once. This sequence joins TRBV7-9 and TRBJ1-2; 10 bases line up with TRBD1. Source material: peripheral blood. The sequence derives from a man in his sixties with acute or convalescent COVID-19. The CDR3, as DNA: TGTGCCAGCAGCCCAACATTTGCCGGGACAGGGGCCGGGGACTATGGCTACACCTTC. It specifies CASSPTFAGTGAGDYGYTF.